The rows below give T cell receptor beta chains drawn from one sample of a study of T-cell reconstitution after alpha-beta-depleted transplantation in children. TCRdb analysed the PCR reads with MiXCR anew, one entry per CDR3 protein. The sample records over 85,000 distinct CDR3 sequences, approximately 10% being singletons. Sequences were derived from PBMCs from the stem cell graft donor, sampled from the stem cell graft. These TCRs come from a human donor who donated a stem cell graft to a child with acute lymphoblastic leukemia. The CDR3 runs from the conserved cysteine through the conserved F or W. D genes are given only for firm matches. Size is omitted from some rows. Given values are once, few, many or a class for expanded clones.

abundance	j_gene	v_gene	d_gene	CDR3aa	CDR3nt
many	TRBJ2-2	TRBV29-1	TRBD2	CSVEGGRANGELFF	TGCAGCGTTGAAGGCGGGAGGGCGAACGGGGAGCTGTTTTTT
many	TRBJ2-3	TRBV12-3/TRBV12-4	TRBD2	CASSSELAGGGGDTQYF	TGTGCCAGCAGTTCCGAACTAGCGGGGGGCGGAGGAGATACGCAGTATTTT
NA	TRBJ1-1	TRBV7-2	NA	CASTGGGLSTEAFF	TGTGCCAGCACCGGGGGGGGGCTAAGCACTGAAGCTTTCTTT
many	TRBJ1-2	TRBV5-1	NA	CASSLEGTGSNYGYTF	TGCGCCAGCAGCTTGGAAGGAACAGGCTCTAACTATGGCTACACCTTC
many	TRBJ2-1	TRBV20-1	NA	CSADNEQFF	TGCAGTGCTGACAATGAGCAGTTCTTC
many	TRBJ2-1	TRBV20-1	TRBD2	CSARVAGGTYNEQFF	TGCAGTGCTAGAGTTGCGGGGGGTACTTACAATGAGCAGTTCTTC
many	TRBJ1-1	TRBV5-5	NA	CASSSRSGMNTEAFF	TGTGCCAGCAGCTCCCGGAGCGGGATGAACACTGAAGCTTTCTTT
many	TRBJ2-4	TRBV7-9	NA	CASSSTDLAKNIQYF	TGTGCCAGCAGCTCGACAGATTTAGCCAAAAACATTCAGTACTTC
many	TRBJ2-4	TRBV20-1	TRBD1	CSARETQGDKNIQYF	TGCAGTGCTAGGGAAACCCAGGGGGACAAAAACATTCAGTACTTC
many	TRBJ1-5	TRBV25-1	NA	CASSRTGTPWPQHF	TGTGCCAGCAGTCGAACCGGGACCCCGTGGCCCCAGCATTTT
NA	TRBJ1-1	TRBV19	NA	CASSIGSPYTEAFF	TGTGCCAGTAGTATTGGCAGTCCCTACACTGAAGCTTTCTTT
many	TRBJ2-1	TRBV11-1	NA	CASSLAGKQFF	TGTGCCAGCAGCTTAGCGGGGAAGCAGTTCTTC
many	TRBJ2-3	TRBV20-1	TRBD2	CSAKGLAEVFTDTQYF	TGCAGTGCTAAGGGACTAGCGGAGGTTTTCACAGATACGCAGTATTTT
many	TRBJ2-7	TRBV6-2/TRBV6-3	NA	CASSHHYEQYF	TGTGCCAGCAGCCACCATTACGAGCAGTACTTC
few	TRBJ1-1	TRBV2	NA	CASTSGAVAPAEAFF	TGTGCCAGCACATCTGGGGCAGTCGCCCCCGCTGAAGCTTTCTTT
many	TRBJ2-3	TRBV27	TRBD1	CASSLRARQGARSDTQYF	TGTGCCAGCAGTTTACGGGCTCGACAGGGCGCTAGAAGTGATACGCAGTATTTT
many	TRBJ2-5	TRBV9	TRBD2	CASSVSGIAGLAVQETQYF	TGTGCCAGCAGCGTATCGGGGATAGCGGGACTAGCGGTACAAGAGACCCAGTACTTC
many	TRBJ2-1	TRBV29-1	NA	CSVPLGNEQFF	TGCAGCGTCCCCCTCGGGAATGAGCAGTTCTTC
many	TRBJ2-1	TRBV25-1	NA	CASRTVSSSYNEQFF	TGTGCCAGCAGGACGGTGTCTAGCTCCTACAATGAGCAGTTCTTC
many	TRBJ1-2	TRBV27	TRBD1	CASSKQGLESDGYTF	TGTGCCAGCAGTAAACAGGGGTTAGAGAGTGATGGCTACACCTTC
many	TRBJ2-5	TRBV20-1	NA	CSARGRLGLGPEQETQYF	TGCAGTGCTAGAGGAAGATTGGGGTTGGGGCCCGAACAAGAGACCCAGTACTTC
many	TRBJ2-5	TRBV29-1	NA	CSPGVIAGEETQYF	TGCAGCCCGGGAGTGATAGCCGGCGAAGAGACCCAGTACTTC
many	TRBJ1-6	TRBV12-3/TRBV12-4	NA	CASSLAGLRSPLHF	TGTGCCAGCAGTTTAGCGGGGTTGAGGTCACCCCTCCACTTT
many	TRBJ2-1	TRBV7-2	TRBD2	CASSLASGTYNEQFF	TGTGCCAGCAGCTTAGCTAGCGGGACTTACAATGAGCAGTTCTTC
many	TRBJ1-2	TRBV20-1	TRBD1	CSALDRGLNYGYTF	TGCAGTGCTCTGGACAGGGGGCTTAACTATGGCTACACCTTC
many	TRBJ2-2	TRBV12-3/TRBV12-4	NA	CASSFQQRAGELFF	TGTGCCAGCAGTTTCCAACAAAGAGCCGGGGAGCTGTTTTTT
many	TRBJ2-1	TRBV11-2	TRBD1	CASSPRLTSGTGSRNEQFF	TGTGCCAGCAGCCCACGGCTGACTTCCGGGACAGGGAGTAGGAATGAGCAGTTCTTC
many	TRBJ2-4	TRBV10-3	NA	CAISAGAPGNIQYF	TGTGCCATCAGCGCCGGGGCCCCGGGTAACATTCAGTACTTC
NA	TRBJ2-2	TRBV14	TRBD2	CASSRASGGGADTGELFF	TGTGCCAGCAGCAGGGCGTCGGGCGGGGGGGCCGACACCGGGGAGCTGTTTTTT
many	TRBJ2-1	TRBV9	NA	CASSVKDTAISSYNEQFF	TGTGCCAGCAGCGTAAAAGACACGGCAATTAGCTCCTACAATGAGCAGTTCTTC
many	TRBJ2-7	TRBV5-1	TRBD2	CASGLPGGTYEQYF	TGCGCCAGCGGCCTGCCGGGAGGGACCTACGAGCAGTACTTC
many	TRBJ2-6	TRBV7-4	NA	CASSLDRAGANVLTF	TGTGCCAGCAGCTTGGATAGGGCTGGGGCCAACGTCCTGACTTTC
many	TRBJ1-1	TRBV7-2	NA	CASSLPRRMIAFF	TGTGCCAGCAGCTTACCGCGACGGATGATAGCTTTCTTT
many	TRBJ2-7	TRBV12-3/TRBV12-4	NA	CASTWRGAFEQYF	TGTGCCAGCACCTGGAGGGGCGCGTTCGAGCAGTACTTC